Sequencing of this T cell receptor (beta chain) was carried out in a study of blood T cell repertoires in COVID-19 (TCRdb year 2020). As for the study more broadly: The collaborator samples originated in the United States, Italy and Spain and spanned the acute and convalescent phases of COVID-19. The material from the prospective study consisted of cDNA or gDNA derived from T cells, B-cell-depleted T cells, or PBMCs. Deeply sampled blood TCRbeta repertoires from subjects exposed to, actively infected with, or recovered from COVID-19 were included in the dataset. The repertoires were released in a freely available public database intended as a resource for research on the immune response to SARS-CoV-2. Samples were obtained from the ongoing ImmuneRACE study (first 160 participants) and from 1,254 subjects provided by 6 global collaborators. Nearly every sample came with metadata listing a de-identified subject ID, COVID-19 status, age in years and sex. Where available, HLA class I and class II types were obtained from metadata supplied by the sample provider rather than from assay-based typing.

What the authors observed across the whole study: How much clinical and demographic metadata was included differed by source and by participant, and the metadata was provided uncurated.

The immunoSEQ Assay, a bias-controlled multiplex PCR, was used to amplify TCRbeta CDR3 regions from genomic DNA. The authors' pipeline ran thus. The number of nucleated cells in each sample was estimated from the amplification of reference gene primers within the assay. Sequence reads were collapsed and filtered to measure the absolute abundance of every unique TCRbeta CDR3 rearrangement. For each sample, productive Simpson clonality was calculated as the square root of Simpson's diversity index over productive rearrangements. As stored in TCRdb, this immuneACCESS dataset retains in-frame rearrangements with V and J assigned. A fraction of the clones does not appear; measured against another copy, unresolved V genes explain less than half of the discrepancy, and the remainder lacks a known reason. That table furnishes V, J and clone size, whereas the DNA furnished D and trimming. Within this sample are some 68,000 clones, with approximately 80% of them counted one time only. Over 25% of the sample belongs to the ten largest clones.

The collaborating institutions used their own protocols to collect whole blood in K2EDTA tubes. For TCRbeta analysis, collaborators shipped samples as frozen whole blood, isolated PBMCs, or DNA extracted from either of those sample types. Trimming costs V 0 bases and J 1 base, and their ends lie 9 bases apart. From a lookup of the germline V gene, CDR1 and CDR2 are LGHNA and YSLEER. The CDR3 numbers 15 residues from cysteine through phenylalanine. The sequence is cut down to CDR3 DNA, 45 bases in frame from base 1. This clone was detected only a few times. Its cognate antigen has yet to be identified. The input lacks base qualities; no much larger clone sits a single base away.

The receptor comes from a man between 65 and 85 years old with acute or convalescent COVID-19. The sequence links TRBV4-3 to TRBJ1-1; TRBD1 could be the D gene, as 5 bases match. Source material: peripheral blood. The base sequence is TGCGCCAGCAGCCAAGATCTCGGGGGGAACACTGAAGCTTTCTTT. This yields the protein CASSQDLGGNTEAFF.